This paragraph reports one TCR beta chain. Its specificity is not known. The entry originates in a study of shared clonotypes between healthy human individuals. General study findings and limits: Larger estimated richness was generally seen in naive subsets than in memory subsets.

Genomic DNA from each subset was divided evenly over several immunoSEQ plates. Measured with immunoSEQ multiplex PCR; TCRdb has only the in-frame clones, and not every one. The sample contains approximately 2.3 million clones, 85% to 95% of which appear only once. The CDR3 runs 20 residues. None of the donors, who were healthy HIV-negative adults, had recently had acute infections or vaccinations. V is TRBV21-1 and J is TRBJ2-3. TRBV21-1 constitutes a pseudogene. Sequencing used naive CD4+ T cells from PBMCs. The subset denotes: CD45RA+ positively selected. The clonotype was recovered from a man between 18 and 35 years old in good health. Some clones in this sample may be carry-over from other donors' samples. CDR3 amino acids: CASSKLRGSILGASTDTQYF. CDR3 DNA sequence: TGTGCCAGCAGCAAGCTCCGGGGCAGCATCCTAGGGGCTAGCACAGATACGCAGTATTTT.